A single sample gave rise to the 31 T cell receptor beta chains below, sequenced in a study of T cells after yellow fever vaccination. TCRdb itself ran the 5' RACE reads through MiXCR, one entry per CDR3 protein. The data hold nearly 550,000 distinct CDR3 sequences, with roughly 19% observed a single time. The material sequenced was PBMCs, taken 15 days after the yellow fever booster vaccination. The receptor set was obtained from a man aged 25 to 45 who received the YFV17D yellow fever vaccine.

The chain has TRBV7-9 and TRBJ2-7; the D is unclear. The V gene's germline CDR1 is SEHNR and CDR2 FQNEAQ (reference sequence). CDR3 size: 15 residues. Trimming pared 5 bases from V and 2 bases from J, leaving 16 bases between. The CDR3 coding sequence is TGTGCCAGCAGCCCCCGGACGGCGCCTCCCTACGAGCAGTACTTC. This translates into CASSPRTAPPYEQYF.

This clonotype has just a few counts. The chain combines TRBV20-1 with TRBJ2-7; 7 bases are a match to TRBD1. Germline trimming cut 6 bases from V and 5 bases from J; bases unmatched to any gene: 13. CDR3 length equals 14 residues. Looked up from germline, CDR1 is DFQATT and CDR2 is SNEGSKA (reference sequence). The CDR3 sequence: CSAIDRVLSDEQYF. CDR3 coding DNA: TGCAGTGCAATCGACAGGGTTCTATCAGACGAGCAGTACTTC.

A few counts support this clonotype. The CDR3 nucleotides read TGTGCCAGCAGCTTTAGTGCAAGCGGGAGGGCCTTAGATACGCAGTATTTT. Translating gives CASSFSASGRALDTQYF. This chain connects TRBV7-2 to TRBJ2-3; 10 positions agree with TRBD2. This CDR3 is built from 17 residues. J lost 5 bases, V lost 3 bases, and 11 bases had no gene match. CDR1 and CDR2 from the germline V gene are SGHTA and FQGNSA.

V and J are TRBV23-1 and TRBJ2-4; D is unclear. TRBV23-1 is marked as an open reading frame, function uncertain. The CDR3 runs 14 residues. Trimming pared 0 bases from V and 14 bases from J, leaving 17 bases between. CDR3 coding DNA: TGCGCCAGCAGTCAATCGGAACGCTCGTTTATCAAGTACTTC. Protein sequence: CASSQSERSFIKYF.

The chain links TRBV20-1 to TRBJ2-1; 9 positions match TRBD1. CDR3 length: 17 residues. Trimming cost V 0 bases and J 0 bases; bases outside gene matches: 6. From germline, CDR1 is DFQATT and CDR2 SNEGSKA (reference sequence). CDR3 protein: CSARDPTGGTSYNEQFF. The CDR3 coding sequence is TGCAGTGCTAGAGATCCGACAGGGGGGACCTCCTACAATGAGCAGTTCTTC.

CDR3 sequence (DNA): TGTGCCAGTAGTATAGGGGTCCTAGCGGGAGGCGAAGAGACCCAGTACTTC. Protein product: CASSIGVLAGGEETQYF. V usage is TRBV19 and J usage is TRBJ2-5; TRBD2 aligns across 11 bases. From germline, CDR1 is LNHDA and CDR2 SQIVND (reference sequence). CDR3 length: 17 amino acids. Trimming took 1 base from V and 3 from J; bases not matched to a gene: 7. The full variable domain, its missing parts supplied by reference TRBV19 and TRBJ2-5, is DGGITQSPKYLFRKEGQNVTLSCEQNLNHDAMYWYRQDPGQGLRLIYYSQIVNDFQKGDIAEGYSVSREKKESFPLTVTSAQKNPTAFYLCASSIGVLAGGEETQYFGPGTRLLVL.

V and J are TRBV27 and TRBJ2-3, with 13 bases lining up with TRBD2. Germline CDR1 and CDR2: MNHEY and SMNVEV (reference sequence). V dropped 8 bases and J dropped 4; count of bases not matched to a gene: 6. The CDR3 consists of 15 residues. The CDR3 is CASGPGLAGSDTQYF. In DNA, the CDR3 is TGTGCCAGCGGCCCGGGACTAGCGGGATCAGATACGCAGTATTTT.

This chain connects TRBV5-1 to TRBJ1-3; D not resolved. Per the germline V gene, CDR1 is SGHRS and CDR2 is YFSETQ. The germline V and J ends were trimmed by 2 bases and 0 bases, with 6 bases remaining between them. The CDR3 loop spans 14 amino acids. The CDR3 nucleotides are TGCGCCAGCAGCTTAGGAATCTCTGGAAACACCATATATTTT. It is translated as CASSLGISGNTIYF.

On this clonotype itself: The junction and the germline gene differ at one end; a read error may be behind it. The chain combines TRBV7-7 with TRBJ2-3, with D tentatively TRBD2 (5 bases). The CDR3 covers 14 residues. Germline V CDR1 and CDR2: SSHAT, FNYEAQ (reference sequence). CDR3 residues: CASSKSGGTDTQYF. CDR3 nucleotides: TGTGCTAGCAGCAAAAGCGGAGGCACAGATACGCAGTATTTT.

The rearrangement uses TRBV7-8 and TRBJ2-4, with TRBD1 as a possible D gene (6 bases). CDR1 is SGHVS and CDR2 is FQNEAQ in the germline V gene. The V and J ends lost 1 base and 0 bases respectively, with 19 bases between them. This CDR3 contains 19 residues. CDR3 in amino acids: CASSLVQGTTALAKNIQYF. CDR3 nucleotides: TGTGCCAGCAGCTTAGTTCAGGGGACGACAGCACTAGCCAAAAACATTCAGTACTTC.

This clonotype was seen a handful of times. The chain links TRBV5-1 to TRBJ2-7; 8 nucleotides match TRBD1. Trimming at V came to 4 bases and at J to 3 bases, leaving 3 bases not matched to a gene. This CDR3 spans 13 amino acids. Germline assignment: CDR1 SGHRS and CDR2 YFSETQ. The CDR3, as DNA: TGCGCCAGCAGCAGGGGACAGGACTACGAGCAGTACTTC. Residues: CASSRGQDYEQYF.

The chain joins TRBV7-9 to TRBJ2-2, with D perhaps matching TRBD1 (6 bases). CDR1 and CDR2 from the germline V gene are SEHNR and FQNEAQ (reference sequence). There are 16 residues in the CDR3. Between the trimmed V and J ends, which lost 5 bases and 7 bases, there was a span of 20 bases. The CDR3: CASSPGPSGRGGELFF. The DNA for the CDR3 is TGTGCCAGCAGCCCAGGACCAAGCGGCAGGGGCGGGGAGCTGTTTTTT.

The chain carries TRBV18 and TRBJ2-1, with TRBD1 matching over 9 bases. The V segment lost 3 bases and the J segment 7 bases; nucleotides outside the gene matches: 4. The germline gives CDR1 KGHSH, CDR2 LQKENI. The CDR3 loop spans 14 amino acids. The CDR3 is CASSPPGQGNEQFF. The CDR3 nucleotides read TGTGCCAGCTCACCCCCGGGACAGGGAAATGAGCAGTTCTTC. The complete variable domain, with remaining parts taken from reference TRBV18 and TRBJ2-1, reads NAGVMQNPRHLVRRRGQEARLRCSPMKGHSHVYWYRQLPEEGLKFMVYLQKENIIDESGMPKERFSAEFPKEGPSILRIQQVVRGDSAAYFCASSPPGQGNEQFFGPGTRLTVL.

There are a few counts of this clonotype. The rearrangement uses TRBV12-3 or TRBV12-4 and TRBJ2-2, with 11 bases matching TRBD2. This CDR3 has 17 amino acids. The ends lost 5 bases at V and 8 bases at J; junction bases unmatched: 13. CDR3 in amino acids: CASSPGRVLAGEGELFF. CDR3 bases: TGTGCCAGCAGTCCAGGCAGAGTACTAGCGGGAGAAGGGGAGCTGTTTTTT.

The V gene is TRBV18, the J gene TRBJ2-7; D perhaps matches TRBD2 (5 bases). The CDR3 runs 15 residues. In germline, CDR1 is KGHSH, CDR2 LQKENI. V gave up 5 bases and J gave up 6 bases, with 20 bases separating them. CDR3 residues: CASSIQSGGTGEQYF. DNA of the CDR3: TGTGCCAGCTCAATACAGAGCGGAGGCACGGGCGAGCAGTACTTC.

This clonotype was found a few times. J is TRBJ2-3 and V is TRBV7-9; D is undetermined. Germline V gives CDR1 SEHNR, CDR2 FQNEAQ (reference sequence). The CDR3 runs to 11 residues. Deletions cut 7 bases from V and 6 bases from J, with 8 bases between. CDR3 in DNA: TGTGCCAGCACCCTTTTTGATACGCAGTATTTT. This gives the protein CASTLFDTQYF.

The chain carries TRBV20-1 and TRBJ1-1; TRBD1 agrees at 12 bases. This CDR3 comprises 12 residues. CDR1 and CDR2 from the germline V gene are DFQATT and SNEGSKA (reference sequence). CDR3 DNA: TGCAGCTCCGGGACAGGGGGCGATAAAGCTTTCTTT. Its translation is CSSGTGGDKAFF.

The V gene is TRBV5-1, the J gene TRBJ2-2, with 8 positions matching TRBD1. CDR1 and CDR2 (germline): SGHRS, YFSETQ. V lost 2 bases, J lost 4 bases, and 4 bases stayed unmatched. The CDR3 has 15 amino acids. CDR3 sequence (DNA): TGCGCCAGCAGCTTCGGACAGGGTGGCACCGGGGAGCTGTTTTTT. It is translated as CASSFGQGGTGELFF.

This chain connects TRBV7-9 to TRBJ2-7; TRBD2 matches at 7 bases. V trimming: 4 bases; J trimming: 4 bases; junction bases outside the gene matches: 10. The V gene's germline CDR1 is SEHNR and CDR2 FQNEAQ (reference sequence). The CDR3 is 15 residues long. CDR3 in amino acids: CASSSGGLAVYEQYF. CDR3 sequence (DNA): TGTGCCAGCAGCTCCGGCGGCCTAGCGGTGTACGAGCAGTACTTC.

This clonotype came up a few times. The chain recombines TRBV7-9 with TRBJ1-1; D perhaps matches TRBD1 (6 bases). The CDR3 sequence is 15 residues long. Germline CDR1 and CDR2: SEHNR and FQNEAQ (reference sequence). Trimming removed 3 bases from V and 2 bases from J, with 13 bases in between. Written as DNA, the CDR3 is TGTGCCAGCAGCTTTGGACAGCACGTTAACACTGAAGCTTTCTTT. Translation gives CASSFGQHVNTEAFF.

The V call is TRBV20-1, the J call TRBJ2-7, with 10 bases aligning to TRBD1. The J segment lost 5 bases and the V segment lost 3 bases, leaving 7 bases of the junction unmatched. The CDR3 contains 14 residues. CDR1 and CDR2 (germline): DFQATT, SNEGSKA (reference sequence). The CDR3 region is CSASPWDRGHEQYF. The CDR3 DNA follows: TGCAGTGCTAGCCCCTGGGACAGGGGCCACGAGCAGTACTTC.

This clonotype came up a few times. The CDR3 DNA follows: TGCAGTGCTACCCGACAGGGTGGGACTGAAGCTTTCTTT. Its translation is CSATRQGGTEAFF. The chain uses TRBV20-1 and TRBJ1-1, with 7 bases identical to TRBD1. In germline, CDR1 is DFQATT, CDR2 SNEGSKA (reference sequence). J was trimmed by 5 bases and V by 4 bases; bases with no gene match: 7. This CDR3 region has 13 residues.

This chain connects TRBV11-2 to TRBJ2-1, with 8 bases aligning to TRBD2. The CDR3 extends over 15 amino acids. Trimming removed 5 bases from V and 7 bases from J; junction bases left unmatched: 10. Per the germline V gene, CDR1 is SGHAT and CDR2 is FQNNGV. The CDR3 protein is CASSNGLALVNEQFF. DNA for the CDR3: TGTGCCAGCAGCAACGGACTAGCCTTGGTGAATGAGCAGTTCTTC.

The rearrangement links TRBV27 to TRBJ2-3, with D unclear. Germline CDR1 and CDR2: MNHEY and SMNVEV (reference sequence). Trimming took off 6 bases at V and 0 bases at J, with 10 bases between the two ends. This CDR3 contains 14 residues. CDR3 protein: CASRVSPSTDTQYF. The CDR3 bases are TGTGCCAGCAGGGTTTCCCCTAGCACAGATACGCAGTATTTT.

This chain joins TRBV6-1 and TRBJ2-7; perhaps D is TRBD1 or TRBD2 (5 bases each). The length of the CDR3 is 13 residues. The V gene's germline CDR1 is MNHNS and CDR2 SASEGT. V shed 6 bases and J shed 3 bases, with 12 bases lying between them. The DNA for the CDR3 is TGTGCCAGCAGCACCATGGGGGTCTACGAGCAGTACTTC. It encodes CASSTMGVYEQYF.

This clonotype was observed at least ten times. This rearrangement joins TRBV4-3 to TRBJ2-2; a possible D gene is TRBD2 (6 bases). The V end was cut by 4 bases, the J end by 6 bases, with 6 bases between. From germline, CDR1 is LGHNA and CDR2 YSLEER. CDR3 length: 12 amino acids. CDR3 sequence (DNA): TGCGCCAGCAGCCCGGGGGCCGGGGAGCTGTTTTTT. Protein: CASSPGAGELFF.

The chain has TRBV10-2 and TRBJ2-1; the D gene is possibly TRBD1 (6 bases). Germline V gene data show CDR1 as WSHSY and CDR2 as SAAADI. This CDR3 contains 15 residues. V shed 6 bases and J shed 5 bases, with 17 bases lying between them. CDR3 sequence reads: CASSVGAGIDNEQFF. In DNA form, the CDR3 reads TGCGCCAGCAGCGTGGGGGCGGGCATAGACAATGAGCAGTTCTTC.

The rearrangement joins TRBV10-3 to TRBJ2-3; 13 nucleotides match TRBD2. Trimming cost V 4 bases and J 3 bases; bases outside gene matches: 4. This CDR3 spans 16 amino acids. The germline gives CDR1 ENHRY, CDR2 SYGVKD. DNA for the CDR3: TGTGCCATCAGTGCCTCGGGACTAGCGGGAACAGATACGCAGTATTTT. Translation gives CAISASGLAGTDTQYF.

CDR3 residues: CASSQDLRLTYNEQFF. CDR3 nucleotide sequence: TGTGCCAGCAGCCAAGATCTGAGACTTACCTACAATGAGCAGTTCTTC. The chain has TRBV3-1 and TRBJ2-1; D is unresolved. The V end lost 0 bases, the J end lost 2 bases, and 11 bases lay between the germline ends. The CDR3 runs 16 residues. Germline V gene lookup returns CDR1 LGHDT and CDR2 YNNKEL (reference sequence).

The J gene is TRBJ2-5, the V gene TRBV29-1; TRBD1 matches at 7 bases. The CDR3 spans 16 residues. The J segment lost 0 bases and the V segment lost 4 bases, leaving 11 bases of the junction unmatched. Germline V gene lookup returns CDR1 SQVTM and CDR2 ANQGSEA. The chain's CDR3 is CSVARDSPRYQETQYF. The CDR3 DNA sequence: TGCAGCGTTGCTAGGGACAGCCCTAGGTACCAAGAGACCCAGTACTTC.

The V call is TRBV15, the J call TRBJ2-5, with 11 bases fitting TRBD2. Trimming took 4 bases from V and 3 from J; bases not matched to a gene: 1. Germline V CDR1 and CDR2: LNHNV, YYDKDF (reference sequence). The CDR3 length is 14 residues. The CDR3 region is CATSKLAGEETQYF. In DNA form, the CDR3 reads TGTGCCACCAGCAAACTAGCGGGAGAAGAGACCCAGTACTTC.